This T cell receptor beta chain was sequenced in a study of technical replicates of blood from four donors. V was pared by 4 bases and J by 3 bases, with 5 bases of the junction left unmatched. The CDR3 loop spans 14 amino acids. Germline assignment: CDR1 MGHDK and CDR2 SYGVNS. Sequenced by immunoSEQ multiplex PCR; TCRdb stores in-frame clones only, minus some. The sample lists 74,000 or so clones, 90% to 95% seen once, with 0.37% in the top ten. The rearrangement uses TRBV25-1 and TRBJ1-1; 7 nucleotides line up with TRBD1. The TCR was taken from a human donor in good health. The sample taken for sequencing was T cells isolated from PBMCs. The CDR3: CASSGTQGDTEAFF. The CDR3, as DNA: TGTGCCAGCAGTGGAACCCAGGGGGACACTGAAGCTTTCTTT. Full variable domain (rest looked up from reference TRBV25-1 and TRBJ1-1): EADIYQTPRYLVIGTGKKITLECSQTMGHDKMYWYQQDPGMELHLIHYSYGVNSTEKGDLSSESTVSRIRTEHFPLTLESARPSHTSQYLCASSGTQGDTEAFFGQGTRLTVV.